This T cell receptor beta chain was sequenced in a study of shared clonotypes between healthy human individuals. Sequencing was performed with immunoSEQ multiplex PCR; in TCRdb, only in-frame clones are kept and a portion is missing. The sample has fewer than 600,000 clones, more than 65% seen once; the top ten hold 10% to 15%. Germline loops: CDR1 SGHVS, CDR2 FQNEAQ. This CDR3 has 16 amino acids. V lost 6 bases, J lost 4 bases, and 12 bases stayed unmatched. The chain recombines TRBV7-8 with TRBJ1-1, with 9 bases fitting TRBD1. Sequencing was done on a sample of PBMCs. The TCR was taken from a woman aged 40-49 years in good health. Some clones in this sample may be carry-over from other donors' samples. The CDR3 sequence: CASSSIRGTGFTEAFF. As DNA, the CDR3 is TGTGCCAGCAGTTCAATCCGCGGGACAGGGTTCACTGAAGCTTTCTTT.